This TCR beta chain derives from a study of T-cell memory formation after mild COVID-19 (dated by TCRdb to the early 2020s). Regarding the study in general: Most TCR sequence clusters were specific to one of the two donors. The cohort was made up of two young adult volunteers, one female and one male, who were previously healthy. In two donors, T-cell clones that expanded and contracted after mild COVID-19 were followed by sequencing TCRalpha and TCRbeta repertoires longitudinally.

This clonotype was seen more than once but under ten times. There is no known antigen for this receptor. The input lacks base qualities; no much larger clone sits a single base away. Sequencing instrument: Illumina NovaSeq 6000. TCRalpha and TCRbeta cDNA libraries were built by 5'RACE with constant-segment primers, adding sample barcodes and unique molecular identifiers. RNA was extracted from every sample with Trizol reagent. The libraries were amplified in two PCR steps, and the second step added a second sample barcode and Illumina TruSeq adapters. Sequencing of the libraries was done on an Illumina NovaSeq, producing 2 x 150 bp paired-end reads. The published analysis was carried out like this. Reads were demultiplexed and collapsed into UMI-guided consensus sequences with migec v1.2.7. With mixcr v2.1.11, UMI consensuses were aligned to TRA and TRB V and J templates and assembled into clonotypes. A clonotype was counted as expanded or contracted only if both edgeR and NoisET called the change significant, with noise models trained on biological replicates. edgeR calls used a false discovery rate-adjusted p below 0.01 and a log2 fold-change threshold of 1. As an exploratory analysis of dynamics, max-normalized trajectories of the 1000 most abundant clonotypes were examined with PCA combined with hierarchical clustering. Each responding clone was given a CD4 or CD8 phenotype based on the CD4+ and CD8+ repertoires, which had been sequenced separately. TCRdb trimmed public reads at Q25 via fastp, called clones via MiXCR and kept in-frame beta chains. Rows are combined by CDR3 protein, so each entry shows the most common genes and DNA. TCRdb, not the original authors, processed these V and J calls. Counted in this sample were under 700,000 distinct CDR3 sequences; about 20% of them appeared once. The top ten hold approximately 13% of the sample.

Germline trimming amounts to 5 bases on V and 3 bases on J, with 15 as the count of junction bases outside the gene matches. The CDR3 starts with the cysteine, ends with the phenylalanine, and has 16 residues. Left in the record is the CDR3 DNA by itself, 48 bases read in frame from the first base. CDR1 is given as DFQATT and CDR2 as SNEGSKA, both from the germline V gene (reference sequence). PBMCs were isolated by Ficoll-Paque density gradient centrifugation. The paper as a whole reports these results and caveats: Some responding clones were found in pre-infection memory, which suggests that pre-existing cross-reactive memory T cells took part in the SARS-CoV-2 response. Only two mild cases were covered in the study, and larger cohorts including severe cases with pre-infection samples were considered necessary. From day 15 to 85, contracting clones showed balanced CD4/CD8 phenotypes, whereas a second wave of clones that expanded from day 15 to 37 leaned towards CD4+. SARS-CoV-2 specificity was not confirmed for the second-wave clones peaking on day 37. Contracting CD4+ clones were found mainly in CM and EM memory subsets, while CD8+ clones were enriched in EMRA.

This receptor was taken from an adult woman who had mild COVID-19 (a few samples of this study predate the infection). The sample titles of this study are shuffled in the database, so cell type and time point are left out; the donor was told from shared clones. Sequenced input: PBMCs or a T cell subset sorted from them (not recorded which). Rearrangement joined TRBV20-1 to TRBJ1-1, with TRBD1 matching 7 junction bases. The nucleotide sequence is given as TGCAGTGCTGACCGTTCCGACAGGGCTGATTACACTGAAGCTTTCTTT. This encodes CSADRSDRADYTEAFF.